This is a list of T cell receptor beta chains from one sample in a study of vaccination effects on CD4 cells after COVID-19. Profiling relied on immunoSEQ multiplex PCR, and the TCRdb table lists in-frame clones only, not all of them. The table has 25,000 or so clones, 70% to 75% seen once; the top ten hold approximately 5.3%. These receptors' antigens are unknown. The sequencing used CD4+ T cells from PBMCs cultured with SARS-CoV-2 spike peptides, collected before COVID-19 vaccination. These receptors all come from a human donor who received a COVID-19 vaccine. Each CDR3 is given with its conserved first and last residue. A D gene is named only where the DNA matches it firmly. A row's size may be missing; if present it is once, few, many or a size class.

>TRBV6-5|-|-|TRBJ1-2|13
CASSLDRPYGYTF
TGTGCCAGCAGTCTCGACAGGCCCTATGGCTACACCTTC
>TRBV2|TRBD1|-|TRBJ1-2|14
CASRNGTGNYGYTF
TGTGCCAGCAGAAACGGGACAGGCAACTATGGCTACACCTTC
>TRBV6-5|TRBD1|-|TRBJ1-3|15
CASRGQGASGNTIYF
TGTGCCAGCAGAGGACAGGGCGCCTCTGGAAACACCATATATTTT
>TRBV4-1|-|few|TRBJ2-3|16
CASSQDRAESGDTQYF
TGCGCCAGCAGCCAAGATCGGGCGGAGTCCGGAGATACGCAGTATTTT
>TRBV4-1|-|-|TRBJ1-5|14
CASSQITDNQPQHF
TGCGCCAGCAGCCAGATTACAGACAATCAGCCCCAGCATTTT
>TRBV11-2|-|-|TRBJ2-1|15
CASSTVAAYYNEQFF
TGTGCCAGCAGTACTGTGGCAGCCTATTACAATGAGCAGTTCTTC
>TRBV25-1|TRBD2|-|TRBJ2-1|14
CASGAGLRRIEQFF
TGTGCCAGTGGAGCGGGATTGAGGCGTATTGAGCAGTTCTTC
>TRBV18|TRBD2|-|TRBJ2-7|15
CASSPGTSGSIEQYF
TGTGCCAGCTCACCTGGGACTAGCGGGAGTATCGAGCAGTACTTC
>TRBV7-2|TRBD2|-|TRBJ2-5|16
CASSSGLAGGQETQYF
TGTGCCAGCAGCTCGGGACTAGCGGGGGGACAAGAGACCCAGTACTTC
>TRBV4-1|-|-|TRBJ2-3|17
CASSHPPDQTQSDTQYF
TGCGCCAGCAGCCACCCTCCGGACCAAACTCAATCAGATACGCAGTATTTT
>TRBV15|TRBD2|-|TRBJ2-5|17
CATSRDGTRGGLETQYF
TGTGCCACCAGCAGAGATGGGACCCGGGGGGGGCTGGAGACCCAGTACTTC
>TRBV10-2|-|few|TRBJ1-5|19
CASSESLLERGVSNQPQHF
TGCGCCAGCAGTGAGTCCCTCCTTGAAAGGGGTGTGAGCAATCAGCCCCAGCATTTT
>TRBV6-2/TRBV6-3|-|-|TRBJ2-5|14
CASSYSGSQETQYF
TGTGCCAGCAGTTACTCGGGCAGCCAAGAGACCCAGTACTTC
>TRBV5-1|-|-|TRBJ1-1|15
CASSGGTIQNTEAFF
TGCGCCAGCAGCGGGGGGACGATCCAGAACACTGAAGCTTTCTTT
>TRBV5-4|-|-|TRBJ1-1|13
CASGQGMNTEAFF
TGTGCCAGCGGCCAGGGGATGAACACTGAAGCTTTCTTT
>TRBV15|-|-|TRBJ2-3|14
CATSRDKGSDTQYF
TGTGCCACCAGCAGAGATAAGGGGTCAGATACGCAGTATTTT
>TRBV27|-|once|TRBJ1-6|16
CASSLLFGSYNSPLHF
TGTGCCAGCAGTTTGCTCTTCGGGTCCTATAATTCACCCCTCCACTTT
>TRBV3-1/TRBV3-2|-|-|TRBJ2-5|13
CASSQHLQETQYF
TGTGCCAGCAGCCAACACCTCCAAGAGACCCAGTACTTC
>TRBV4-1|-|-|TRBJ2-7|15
CASSQPARGTYEQYF
TGCGCCAGCAGCCAACCGGCAAGGGGGACCTACGAGCAGTACTTC
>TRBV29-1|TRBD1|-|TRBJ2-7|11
CSVQRDRGTYF
TGCAGCGTTCAACGGGACAGGGGAACGTACTTC
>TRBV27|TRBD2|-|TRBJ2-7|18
CASSLSRSLAGSSYEQYF
TGTGCCAGCAGTTTATCGAGATCACTAGCGGGGAGCTCCTACGAGCAGTACTTC
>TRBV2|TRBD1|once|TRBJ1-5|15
CAGRVGDSPNQPQHF
TGTGCCGGAAGAGTTGGGGACAGCCCAAATCAGCCCCAGCATTTT
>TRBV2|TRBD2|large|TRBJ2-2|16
CASRPSAGGWFGELFF
TGTGCCAGCAGGCCCTCAGCGGGGGGGTGGTTCGGGGAGCTGTTTTTT
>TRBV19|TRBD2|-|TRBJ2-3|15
CASRPLAGAADTQYF
TGTGCCAGTAGGCCACTAGCGGGGGCAGCAGATACGCAGTATTTT
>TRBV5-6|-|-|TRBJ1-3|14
CASSLFVAGNTIYF
TGTGCCAGCAGCTTGTTCGTGGCCGGAAACACCATATATTTT
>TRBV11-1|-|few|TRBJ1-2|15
CASSGYAQFNYGYTF
TGTGCCAGCAGCGGTTACGCCCAGTTTAACTATGGCTACACCTTC
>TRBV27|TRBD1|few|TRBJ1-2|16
CASSFTGGPANYGYTF
TGTGCCAGCAGTTTCACAGGGGGCCCAGCTAACTATGGCTACACCTTC
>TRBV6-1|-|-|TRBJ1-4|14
CASSDRKPNEKLFF
TGTGCCAGCAGTGACAGGAAACCTAATGAAAAACTGTTTTTT
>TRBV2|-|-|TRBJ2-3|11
CASGSLDTQYF
TGTGCCAGCGGATCCCTAGATACGCAGTATTTT
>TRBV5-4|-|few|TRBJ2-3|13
CASSLGTTDTQYF
TGTGCCAGCAGCTTGGGGACAACAGATACGCAGTATTTT
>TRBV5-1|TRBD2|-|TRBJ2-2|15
CASSENTGGTGELFF
TGCGCCAGCAGCGAAAACACGGGGGGAACCGGGGAGCTGTTTTTT
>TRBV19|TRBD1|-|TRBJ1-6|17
CASRPGQRLSYNSPLHF
TGTGCCAGTAGACCGGGACAGAGACTCTCCTATAATTCACCCCTCCACTTT
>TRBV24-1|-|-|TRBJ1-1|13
CATSRGRATEAFF
TGTGCCACCAGCAGAGGCCGGGCCACTGAAGCTTTCTTT
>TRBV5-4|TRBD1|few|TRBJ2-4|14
CASSTTDRANIQYF
TGTGCCAGCAGCACTACGGACAGGGCAAACATTCAGTACTTC
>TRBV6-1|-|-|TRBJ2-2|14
CASSETFSTGELFF
TGTGCCAGCAGTGAGACTTTCTCTACCGGGGAGCTGTTTTTT
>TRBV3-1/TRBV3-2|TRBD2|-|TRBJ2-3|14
CASSPGTRSDTQYF
TGTGCCAGCAGCCCCGGGACTAGATCAGATACGCAGTATTTT
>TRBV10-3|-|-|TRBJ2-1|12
CAATGRGNEQFF
TGTGCCGCCACAGGGAGGGGGAATGAGCAGTTCTTC
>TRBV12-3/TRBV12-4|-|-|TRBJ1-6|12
CASSPQNSPLHF
TGTGCCAGCAGTCCACAGAATTCACCCCTCCACTTT
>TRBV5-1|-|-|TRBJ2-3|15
CASSFNIQSTDTQYF
TGCGCCAGCAGCTTTAATATACAGAGCACAGATACGCAGTATTTT
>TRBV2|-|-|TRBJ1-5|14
CASRTGTGSQPQHF
TGTGCCAGCAGAACCGGGACCGGGAGCCAGCCCCAGCATTTT
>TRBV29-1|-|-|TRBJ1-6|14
CSAKTDPNNSPLHF
TGCAGCGCTAAAACAGATCCAAATAATTCACCCCTCCACTTT
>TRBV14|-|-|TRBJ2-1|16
CASSPLRWDGYNEQFF
TGTGCCAGCAGCCCCCTCCGGTGGGACGGATACAATGAGCAGTTCTTC
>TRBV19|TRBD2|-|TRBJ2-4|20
CASSTRLAGDQVSAKNIQYF
TGTGCCAGTAGTACCCGACTAGCGGGAGATCAGGTGTCAGCCAAAAACATTCAGTACTTC
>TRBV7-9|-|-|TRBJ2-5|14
CASSLAGAWETQYF
TGTGCCAGCAGCTTAGCCGGGGCCTGGGAGACCCAGTACTTC
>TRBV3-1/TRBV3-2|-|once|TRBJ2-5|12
CASSQGLGTQYF
TGTGCCAGCAGCCAAGGCCTGGGGACCCAGTACTTC
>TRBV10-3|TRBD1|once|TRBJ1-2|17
CAISVGTGGAAGYGYTF
TGTGCCATCAGTGTAGGGACAGGGGGCGCAGCTGGCTATGGCTACACCTTC
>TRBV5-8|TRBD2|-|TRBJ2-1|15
CASSWSGGALREQFF
TGTGCCAGCAGCTGGAGCGGGGGGGCTTTACGAGAGCAGTTCTTC
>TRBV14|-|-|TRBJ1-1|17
CASSQDTAGEGHTEAFF
TGTGCCAGCAGCCAAGATACGGCAGGGGAGGGCCACACTGAAGCTTTCTTT